This TCR beta chain is from a study of monozygotic twins with inflammatory bowel disease. TCRdb reprocessed the 5' RACE reads, keeping one entry per CDR3 protein, no DNA. Its table records fewer than 550,000 distinct CDR3 sequences. This CDR3 comprises 11 residues. Germline CDR1 SGHTA, CDR2 FQGNSA. V usage is TRBV7-2 and J usage is TRBJ1-1. This TCR derives from a human donor with ulcerative colitis or Crohn's disease, or a healthy co-twin of an affected twin (not recorded which). The sample taken for sequencing was blood. CDR3 sequence: CASSKNTEAFF. Supplemented by reference TRBV7-2 and TRBJ1-1, the full variable domain reads GAGVSQSPSNKVTEKGKDVELRCDPISGHTALYWYRQSLGQGLEFLIYFQGNSAPDKSGLPSDRFSAERTGGSVSTLTIQRTQQEDSAVYLCASSKNTEAFFGQGTRLTVV.